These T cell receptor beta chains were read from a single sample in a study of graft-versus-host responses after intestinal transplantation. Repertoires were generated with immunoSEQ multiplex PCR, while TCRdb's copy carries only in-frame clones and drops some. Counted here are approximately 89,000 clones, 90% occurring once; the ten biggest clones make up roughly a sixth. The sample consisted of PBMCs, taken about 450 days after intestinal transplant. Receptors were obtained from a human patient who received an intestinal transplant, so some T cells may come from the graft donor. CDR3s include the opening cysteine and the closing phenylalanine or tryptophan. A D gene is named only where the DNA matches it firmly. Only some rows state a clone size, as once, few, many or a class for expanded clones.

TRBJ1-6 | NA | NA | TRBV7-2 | TGTGCCAGCAGTGGATATGTTAGTCCGAATTCACCCCTCCACTTT | CASSGYVSPNSPLHF
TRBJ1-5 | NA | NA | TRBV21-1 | TGTGCCAGCAAAGACAGCAATCAGCCCCAGCATTTT | CASKDSNQPQHF
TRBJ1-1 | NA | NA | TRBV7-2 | TGTGCCAGCAGCTTAGTGACCAACACTGAAGCTTTCTTT | CASSLVTNTEAFF
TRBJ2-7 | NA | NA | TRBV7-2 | TGTGCCAGCAGCTTAGGAGGGCAGGCCTACGAGCAGTACTTC | CASSLGGQAYEQYF
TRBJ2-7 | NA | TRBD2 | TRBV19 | TGTGCCAGCACCGGGACTAATCCCTACGAGCAGTACTTC | CASTGTNPYEQYF
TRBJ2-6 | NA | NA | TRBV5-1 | TGCGCCAGCTCTCGGCCTGATGGGGCCAACGTCCTGACTTTC | CASSRPDGANVLTF
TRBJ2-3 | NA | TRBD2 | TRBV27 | TGTGCCAGCAGTTTATCGGGCGGGGGTTTTGCAGATACGCAGTATTTT | CASSLSGGGFADTQYF
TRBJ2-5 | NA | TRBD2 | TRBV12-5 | TGTGCTAGTGGTTTGGTAGGTGGGACTAGTGGCCATATGAAAGAGACCCAGTACTTC | CASGLVGGTSGHMKETQYF
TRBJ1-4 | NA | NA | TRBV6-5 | TGTGCCAGCAGTCCCACAGAGGACCTAGGGCTGTTTTTT | CASSPTEDLGLFF
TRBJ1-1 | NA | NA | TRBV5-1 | TGCGCCAGCAAAAACAGGGAAACCACTGAAGCTTTCTTT | CASKNRETTEAFF
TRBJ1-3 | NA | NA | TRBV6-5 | TGTGCCAGCAGTACCCAACCTGGAAACACCATATATTTT | CASSTQPGNTIYF
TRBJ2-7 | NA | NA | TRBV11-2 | TGTGCCAGCAGCTTAGATGAAGGGACGGCCACCTACGAGCAGTACTTC | CASSLDEGTATYEQYF
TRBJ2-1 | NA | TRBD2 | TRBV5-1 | TGCGCCAGCAGCTTGGGTAGCGGGGGGTACAATGAGCAGTTCTTC | CASSLGSGGYNEQFF
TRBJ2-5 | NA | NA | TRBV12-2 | TGTGCAAGTCGCTTAGATACTAGCGGGGAGACCCAGTACTTC | CASRLDTSGETQYF
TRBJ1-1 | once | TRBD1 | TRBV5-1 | TGCGCCAGCAGCCCCGACAGGGTGACTGAAGCTTTCTTT | CASSPDRVTEAFF
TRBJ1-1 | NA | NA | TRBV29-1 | TGCAGCGGTGGGATACCGAACACTGAAGCTTTCTTT | CSGGIPNTEAFF
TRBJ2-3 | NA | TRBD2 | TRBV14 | TGTGCCAGCGTCACAGCCCGACTAGCGCCACACACAGATACGCAGTATTTT | CASVTARLAPHTDTQYF
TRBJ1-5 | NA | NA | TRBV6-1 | TGTGCCAGCATGGAGTGGGCTAGCAATCAGCCCCAGCATTTT | CASMEWASNQPQHF
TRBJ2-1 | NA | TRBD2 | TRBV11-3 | TGTGCCAGCAGCTTAGGGACTAGCGGGTCCCCGTTCTTC | CASSLGTSGSPFF
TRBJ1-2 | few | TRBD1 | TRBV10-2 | TGCGCCAGCCGGGACAGGAATGACGGCTACACCTTC | CASRDRNDGYTF
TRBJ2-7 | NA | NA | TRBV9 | TGTGCCAGCAGCAACCGGGACGGGATCTACGAGCAGTACTTC | CASSNRDGIYEQYF
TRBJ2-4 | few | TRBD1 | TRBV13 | TGTGCCAGCAGCTTAGGGACAGGGCTGGCCAAAAACATTCAGTACTTC | CASSLGTGLAKNIQYF
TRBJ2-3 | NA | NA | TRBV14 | TGTGCCAGCAGCCAAGGGGCTGGAGATACGCAGTATTTT | CASSQGAGDTQYF
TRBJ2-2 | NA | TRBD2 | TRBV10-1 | TGCGCCACCCAGGCGGGCGGCGGGGGGCGGACCGGGGAGCTGTTTTTT | CATQAGGGGRTGELFF
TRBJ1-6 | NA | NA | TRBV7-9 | TGTGCCAGCAGCTTATGGGTGGGTTCGAGCTCCTATAATTCACCCCTCCACTTT | CASSLWVGSSSYNSPLHF
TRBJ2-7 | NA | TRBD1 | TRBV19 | TGTGCCAGTAGTACTGGGACAGGGTCCTACGAGCAGTACTTC | CASSTGTGSYEQYF
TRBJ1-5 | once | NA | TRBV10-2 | TGCGCCAGCGGGGCGGATTATAGCAATCAGCCCCAGCATTTT | CASGADYSNQPQHF